The subject of this entry is one T cell receptor beta chain. The CDR3 has 15 residues. V lost 7 bases, J lost 6 bases, and 9 bases stayed unmatched. Germline V gene lookup returns CDR1 SNHLY and CDR2 FYNNEI. This sample is drawn from a study of blood T cell repertoires in COVID-19. Study details: Samples of COVID-19 (acute and convalescent) were obtained from the United States, Italy and Spain. Sources were T cells, B-cell-depleted T cells, or PBMCs; the material itself was cDNA or gDNA.

Per the original data handling: Reference gene primer amplification yielded estimated nucleated cell counts. Repertoires were generated with immunoSEQ multiplex PCR, while TCRdb's copy carries only in-frame clones and drops some. That table furnishes V, J and clone size, whereas the DNA furnished D and trimming. The profile shows around 180,000 clones, approximately 74% of them singletons. Sequencing used peripheral blood. The chain is built from TRBV2 and TRBJ2-1, with TRBD2 identical over 10 bases. The TCR was taken from a woman of 80 years or more with acute or convalescent COVID-19. The CDR3 sequence is CASNLIAGGLNEQFF. In DNA form, the CDR3 reads TGTGCCAGCAACCTAATAGCGGGAGGTCTCAATGAGCAGTTCTTC.